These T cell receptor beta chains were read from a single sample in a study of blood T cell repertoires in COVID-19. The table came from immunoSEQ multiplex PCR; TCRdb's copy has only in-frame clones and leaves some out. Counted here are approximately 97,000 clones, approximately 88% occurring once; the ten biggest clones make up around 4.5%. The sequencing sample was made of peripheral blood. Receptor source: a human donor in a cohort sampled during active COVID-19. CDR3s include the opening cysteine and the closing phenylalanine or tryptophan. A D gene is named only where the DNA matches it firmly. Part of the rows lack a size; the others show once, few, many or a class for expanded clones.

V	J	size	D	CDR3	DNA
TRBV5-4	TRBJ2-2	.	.	CASSLGRGYTGELFF	TGTGCCAGCAGCTTAGGCAGGGGTTACACCGGGGAGCTGTTTTTT
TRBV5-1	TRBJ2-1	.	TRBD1	CASSLPKVGTGGLSYNEQFF	TGCGCCAGCAGCTTGCCTAAGGTCGGGACAGGGGGCTTATCCTACAATGAGCAGTTCTTC
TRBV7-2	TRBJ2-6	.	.	CASSLPRQRPSGANVLTF	TGTGCCAGCAGCTTACCTCGACAGAGACCCTCTGGGGCCAACGTCCTGACTTTC
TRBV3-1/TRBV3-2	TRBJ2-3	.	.	CASSQVSPDTQYF	TGTGCCAGCAGCCAAGTCAGTCCCGATACGCAGTATTTT
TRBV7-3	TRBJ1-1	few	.	CASSLTWAGNTEAFF	TGTGCCAGCAGCTTAACGTGGGCAGGGAACACTGAAGCTTTCTTT
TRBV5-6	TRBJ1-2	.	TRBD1	CASSRTGLYGYTF	TGTGCCAGCAGCCGGACAGGCCTCTATGGCTACACCTTC
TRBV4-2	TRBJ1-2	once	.	CASSQARGDYGYTF	TGTGCCAGCAGCCAAGCGCGGGGTGACTATGGCTACACCTTC
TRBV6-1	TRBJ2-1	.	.	CASSDRWEQFF	TGTGCCAGCAGTGACAGATGGGAGCAGTTCTTC
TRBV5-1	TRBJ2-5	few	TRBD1	CASSLQGQGETQYF	TGCGCCAGCAGCCTACAAGGACAGGGAGAGACCCAGTACTTC
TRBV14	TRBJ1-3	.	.	CASSLYGRGNTIYF	TGTGCCAGCAGCCTTTACGGTCGTGGAAACACCATATATTTT
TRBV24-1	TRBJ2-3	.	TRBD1	CATSDSTGGDTQYF	TGTGCCACCAGTGATTCTACAGGGGGAGATACGCAGTATTTT
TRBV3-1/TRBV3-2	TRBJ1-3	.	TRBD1	CASSQATGPGSGNTIYF	TGTGCCAGCAGCCAAGCGACAGGGCCAGGCTCTGGAAACACCATATATTTT
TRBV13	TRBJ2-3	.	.	CASSSRGNLPDTQYF	TGTGCCAGCAGCTCGCGGGGTAATCTACCAGATACGCAGTATTTT
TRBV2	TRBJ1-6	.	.	CASSNRDTVNSPLHF	TGTGCCAGCAGTAACCGGGACACTGTTAATTCACCCCTCCACTTT
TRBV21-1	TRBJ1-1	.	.	CASSSPWPDRGHTEAFF	TGTGCCAGCAGCTCCCCCTGGCCGGACAGGGGGCACACTGAAGCTTTCTTT
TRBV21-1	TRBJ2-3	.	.	CASSTSEQDTYTDTQYF	TGTGCCAGCAGTACCTCCGAACAGGACACTTACACAGATACGCAGTATTTT
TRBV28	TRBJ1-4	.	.	CASSFRRSNEKLFF	TGTGCCAGCAGTTTTCGGCGGTCTAATGAAAAACTGTTTTTT
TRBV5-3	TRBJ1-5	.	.	CARSLSGQRNQPQHF	TGTGCCAGAAGCTTGTCGGGACAACGCAATCAGCCCCAGCATTTT
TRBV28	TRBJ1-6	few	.	CASSPSGEGESSPLHF	TGTGCCAGCAGTCCCTCCGGTGAGGGTGAGAGTTCACCCCTCCACTTT
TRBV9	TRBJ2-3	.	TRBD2	CASSPTSGGVDTQYF	TGTGCCAGCAGCCCTACTAGCGGGGGGGTTGATACGCAGTATTTT
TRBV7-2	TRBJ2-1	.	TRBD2	CASSFATSGVHEQFF	TGTGCCAGCAGTTTCGCCACTAGCGGGGTGCATGAGCAGTTCTTC
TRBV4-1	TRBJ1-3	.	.	CASSQDSSSGNTIYF	TGCGCCAGCAGCCAAGATTCATCCTCTGGAAACACCATATATTTT
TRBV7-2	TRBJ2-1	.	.	CASSPRDLLQFF	TGTGCCAGCAGCCCGCGGGACCTTCTTCAGTTCTTC